The entry below describes one TCR beta chain. Its antigen is unknown. The authors divided CD4+ cells into CD45RA+ naive and CD45RA-negative memory subsets. This specimen belongs to a study of shared clonotypes between healthy human individuals. On the study more broadly: Donor composition was a couple of women and a few men, aged 18 to 49.

The method was immunoSEQ multiplex PCR; TCRdb's version includes in-frame clones alone and lacks a portion of them. The sample records roughly 700,000 clones, around 74% being singletons. Overall study results and limits: Apart from blood, nothing was sampled; tissue repertoires likely differ. For naive CD4 cells, around 5.1% of clonotypes were shared across a handful of donors.

V gave up 3 bases and J gave up 5 bases, with 11 bases separating them. The CDR3 consists of 13 residues. CDR1 and CDR2 (germline): MNHEY, SMNVEV (reference sequence). V usage is TRBV27 and J usage is TRBJ2-7; TRBD1 is a possible D gene (5 bases). The sequence came from a woman under 40 in good health. The specimen was memory CD4+ T cells sorted from blood. Described subset: CD45RA-negative fraction. CDR3 nucleotide sequence: TGTGCCAGCAGTTTCCAGGGTACCGACGAGCAGTACTTC. Encoded protein: CASSFQGTDEQYF.